This section outlines one TCR beta chain sequence together with its context. Its recognized antigen is unknown. No much larger clonotype is one base removed from it; base qualities were not supplied. The cohort comprised 670 or so healthy bone marrow donors. All cohort members were sampled while nominally healthy, although unrecorded immune exposures were likely present. The donor tested CMV seronegative and was one of the 352 seronegative cohort members. A peripheral blood sample was collected from each donor, and TCR beta sequencing was performed on peripheral blood mononuclear cells. The Qiagen DNeasy Blood Extraction Kit was used to extract genomic DNA from the blood cell samples. The record originates from a study of cytomegalovirus exposure and HLA in healthy donors (dated by TCRdb to the late 2010s). Context from the whole study: An earlier analysis of some 550 of the donors reported approximately 270 Gb of sequence data and 120 million or so unique TCR beta sequences from 150 million to 200 million T cells. An early release that covered about 600 HLA-typed donors contained about 300 gigabases of sequencing data and about 93 million unique TCR sequences. The genetic ancestry cluster associated with self-reported Caucasian donors included about four fifths of the roughly 400 genotyped donors. The study aimed to test whether cataloging public T cell receptors could reveal signatures of past pathogen exposure. The T cell repertoires of around 670 subjects were profiled by immunosequencing and related to cytomegalovirus serostatus. Besides the first cohort of 550 to 750 subjects, a separate validation cohort made up of 90 to 150 different subjects was used. The study combined high-throughput TCR immunosequencing, statistical association of individual TCRs with disease status, and machine learning to predict cytomegalovirus infection status. A later analysis re-analyzed previously published TCR beta repertoires from 660 or so donors and added high-resolution HLA genotyping to study TCR occurrence patterns. Rather than drawing on any new phenotypic data, the later analysis identified candidate immune exposures from TCR beta sequences and the way those sequences occurred across donors. In an earlier analysis of 587 of the donors, high-throughput TCR beta sequencing was used to judge whether each TCR beta V gene segment behaved as functional or pseudogenic. Donor age, sex, ethnicity and CMV serostatus were compiled together with the repertoire data. Genome-wide SNP genotypes for about 65% of the 666 donors were used in a later genetic analysis, which treated that subset as a discovery cohort. Every repertoire in the discovery cohort had been generated on one and the same sequencing platform. Class I and class II HLA loci were covered by the typing at four-digit resolution. The number of typed donors differed by locus: roughly 620-640 for A, B, C, DRB1 and DQB1; some 500 for DQA1; around 610 for DPA1; and roughly 450 for DPB1. Four or five DR-DQ haplotypes were treated as single units for association and clustering because of strong linkage in the cohort. On average, about 240,000 unique TCR beta nucleotide sequences were sequenced per donor among about 400 genotyped donors of the cohort, with roughly 18% of those sequences being non-productive.

Findings and caveats that apply to the study as a whole: At a false discovery rate of 0.05, a later analysis linked some 18,000 TCR beta sequences to specific HLA alleles. A later analysis reported that several top co-occurrence clusters appeared linked to parvovirus B19, influenza, CMV and Epstein-Barr virus. A later analysis found that HLA-associated TCR beta chains were more clonally expanded and had lower generation probabilities than equally common non-associated chains. A further reported finding was that TCR beta sequences accurately predicted the HLA-A and HLA-B alleles for most subjects in the first cohort. Sequencing depth was assumed to be roughly uniform across donors in the presence/absence analyses, though that assumption may not hold. The 87-base-pair reads could not distinguish some IMGT-functional V segments, including TRBV6-2 and TRBV6-3, so those segments were excluded. In this cohort, only TCR beta chains were sequenced, and detectable features were limited by the absence of alpha or paired-chain data. In an earlier analysis of about 540 of the donors, most TCR beta V segments were observed in productive rearrangements about 90% or about 30% of the time, broadly matching IMGT annotations. The authors suggested that the approach could potentially be generalized to other disease states and immunological phenotypes. Assigning TCR associations to individual alleles was difficult when HLA alleles, especially DR and DQ, strongly co-occurred. According to a later genetic analysis, donors in an Asian-associated ancestry cluster had fewer N-insertions in productive TCRs than the approximately 650-donor mean. The earlier analysis of approximately 560 of the donors excluded roughly 17 rarely observed V segments, including chromosome 9 orphons, because counts were too low. While some public TCRs were present in many individuals, most TCR sequences turned up only very rarely across donors. Cytomegalovirus status was reported to be diagnosed by the classifier with high specificity and sensitivity in both the original and validation cohorts. V-gene and J-gene trimming of TCR beta chains was associated with a missense DCLRE1C variant in a later genetic analysis, and the association was replicated in an independent cohort. Because HLA typing was unavailable for some donors at each locus, only the typed subset was used in association tests. A cluster of highly shared sequence variants was judged likely to represent a technical artifact of the sequencing pipeline. In a later analysis, TCR association rates were found to vary across HLA loci, with the most associated TCRs seen for DRB1 alleles and the fewest for HLA-C alleles. A total of 150 to 200 TCR beta chains were listed by the study as associated with cytomegalovirus. Correlated functional status among segregating V segments might reflect linkage disequilibrium, but an unknown experimental factor could not be ruled out. A few of the identified cytomegalovirus-associated TCR beta chains were confirmed in vitro to be specific for cytomegalovirus antigens. The only immune exposure information available for the cohort was CMV serostatus. In a later analysis, most CMV-associated TCR beta chains were found to appear HLA-restricted, with HLA associations seemingly driven largely by CMV exposure.

The receptor library was made with the immunoSEQ multiplex PCR assay. For the multiplex PCR, a mixture combining 60 forward primers for TCR Vbeta segments and 13 reverse primers for TCR Jbeta segments was used. The CDR3 region of rearranged TCR beta genes was amplified from genomic DNA by a multiplex PCR assay. On the Illumina HiSeq System, the amplified TCR beta libraries were sequenced as 87-base-pair reads. In the paper's pipeline: Across the 670 or so repertoires, a later analysis counted tens of millions of unique TCR beta chains, roughly 11 million of which were shared by at least two donors. Raw reads were error-corrected and collapsed into unique sequences with a nearest-neighbor algorithm that merged closely related sequences to remove PCR and sequencing errors. Alignment of CDR3 sequences to IMGT reference sequences was used to assign V, D and J gene segments. For a sequence to be retained, a match of at least six nucleotides to both a V gene segment and a J gene segment was required. Rearrangements were classified as productive when the CDR3 lacked stop codons and remained in frame with V and J, and all other rearrangements were classified as non-productive. CDR3 was defined according to IMGT convention as the region running from the second conserved V-encoded cysteine to the conserved J-encoded phenylalanine. The earlier analysis of about 610 of the donors excluded sequences that lacked an unambiguous match to a single V gene segment. In an earlier analysis of approximately 590 of the donors, V segments were called functional above 56.7% productive rearrangements and were called segregating when the between-donor standard deviation exceeded 5%. To diagnose cytomegalovirus status from the catalog of TCR beta chain sequences, a statistical classification framework was built. In a later analysis, V and J genes were assigned by comparing TCR nucleotide sequences against IMGT/GENE-DB human TR gene sequences. The TCRdist pipeline was used in a later analysis to assign CDR3 sequences and most-parsimonious VDJ recombination scenarios. In a later analysis, each TCR beta chain was defined by its CDR3 amino acid sequence together with its V-gene family, and reads without a unique V-gene family were excluded. To address suspected cross-contamination and a sequencing artifact, a later analysis removed under 600 highly shared, low-generation-probability nucleotide sequences. A later analysis calculated a clonal expansion index for each public chain from normalized within-repertoire ranks of inferred template counts. Generation probabilities in a later analysis came from a VDJ recombination model fitted to out-of-frame rearrangements, and those results were checked against IGoR. In a later analysis, hypergeometric tests were used to score TCR-TCR, TCR-HLA and TCR-CMV co-occurrence, with a repertoire-size bias correction applied to TCR pairs. A later analysis estimated false discovery rates by permuting HLA or CMV assignments 20 times. In a later analysis, co-occurring TCRs were grouped using DBSCAN, and TCRdist sequence similarity was added for clustering within HLA-allele-positive subsets. Repertoires with fewer than 30,000 or more than 120,000 public chains were left out of co-occurrence clustering, as were five repertoires with anomalous nucleotide sharing. Held by TCRdb, this immuneACCESS table contains in-frame sequences only and omits some clones. Under half of the omission traces to an unresolved V gene where checked; the cause of the rest is unknown. V and J calls and clone size are as listed in that table; D and trimming were resolved from the DNA. The sample table contains fewer than 200,000 clones; only one count was recorded for roughly 80% of them. The top ten clones comprise more than 5% of the sample.

V is reduced by 5 bases and J by 0 bases, leaving a spacing of 8 bases between them. The CDR3 sequence holds 14 residues, the cysteine and phenylalanine included. Solely the CDR3 DNA is kept, with 42 bases framed from the first base. The germline V gene (reference sequence) specifies SEHNR as CDR1 and FQNEAQ as CDR2. This chain joins TRBV7-9 to TRBJ1-5, and the D gene may be TRBD1, 6 bases matching. The sample comprised PBMCs. This TCR derives from a man aged 40-49 years in good health and CMV-seronegative. The CDR3 in this case is CASSHRDSNQPQHF. Here is the DNA: TGTGCCAGCAGCCACAGGGATAGCAATCAGCCCCAGCATTTT.